Following are 13 T cell receptor beta chains from one sample sequenced in a study of post-analysis software for immune sequencing data. Researchers reported that TCR beta cDNA libraries carried unique molecular identifiers. TCRdb independently ran MiXCR on the PCR reads; one entry per CDR3 protein. This table has about half a million distinct CDR3 sequences, under 55% appearing once. Study-wide findings and caveats: TRBV5-6, TRBV5-1 and TRBV20-1 belonged to a set of a few TRBV segments that were more frequent in patients than controls.

For these receptors, no antigen is known. Sequenced: blood. All receptors come from a girl aged 5-17 years with multiple sclerosis.

V gene TRBV9 combines with J gene TRBJ2-4, with D tentatively TRBD1 (5 bases). The CDR3 loop spans 16 amino acids. V was cut by 4 bases and J by 1 base, with 15 bases left in between. Germline values: CDR1 SGDLS, CDR2 YYNGEE. The CDR3 spells CASSPDKWLAKNIQYF. Here the CDR3 DNA reads TGTGCCAGCAGCCCGGACAAGTGGTTGGCCAAAAACATTCAGTACTTC.

The chain couples TRBV4-1 to TRBJ2-7; maybe TRBD1 (6 bases). With 0 bases removed from V and 0 bases from J, the gap between germline ends came to 9 bases. Germline V lookup: CDR1 MGHRA, CDR2 YSYEKL. This CDR3 is 15 amino acids long. CDR3: CASSQDGRGSYEQYF. CDR3 coding DNA: TGCGCCAGCAGCCAAGACGGCAGGGGCTCCTACGAGCAGTACTTC.

This chain connects TRBV20-1 to TRBJ2-7, with 9 bases lining up with TRBD1. Germline CDR1 and CDR2: DFQATT and SNEGSKA (reference sequence). The CDR3 runs 15 residues. J was trimmed by 6 bases and V by 0 bases; bases with no gene match: 9. In DNA form, the CDR3 reads TGCAGTGCTAGAGAATCTAACCGGGACAGGGCCGAGCAGTACTTC. It codes for CSARESNRDRAEQYF.

The chain recombines TRBV14 with TRBJ1-1; the D gene is possibly TRBD1 (6 bases). Germline V gene lookup returns CDR1 SGHDN and CDR2 FVKESK. The V end lost 0 bases, the J end lost 1 base, and 12 bases lay between the germline ends. This CDR3 is built from 16 residues. DNA for the CDR3: TGTGCCAGCAGCCAAGACCCAGGGGACACGAACACTGAAGCTTTCTTT. As protein: CASSQDPGDTNTEAFF.

The chain has TRBV12-3 or TRBV12-4 and TRBJ1-2; tentative D call: TRBD1 (5 bases). With 6 bases removed from V and 8 bases from J, the gap between germline ends came to 16 bases. CDR3 size: 13 residues. This CDR3 reads CASSPQGLGGYTF. Here the CDR3 DNA reads TGTGCCAGCAGCCCCCAGGGTCTGGGCGGCTACACCTTC.

The chain combines TRBV3-1 with TRBJ1-4, with 8 bases that match TRBD1. Germline loops: CDR1 LGHDT, CDR2 YNNKEL (reference sequence). The trim removed 5 bases at V and 2 bases at J, leaving 7 bases unmatched. The CDR3 has 16 residues. The CDR3 loop reads CASSRQGSRTNEKLFF. In nucleotides, the CDR3 is TGTGCCAGCAGCAGACAGGGGAGTCGGACTAATGAAAAACTGTTTTTT. The full variable domain, its missing parts supplied by reference TRBV3-1 and TRBJ1-4, is DTAVSQTPKYLVTQMGNDKSIKCEQNLGHDTMYWYKQDSKKFLKIMFSYNNKELIINETVPNRFSPKSPDKAHLNLHINSLELGDSAVYFCASSRQGSRTNEKLFFGSGTQLSVL.

This clonotype was observed a few times. The V gene is TRBV4-1, the J gene TRBJ2-4, with TRBD1 matching 9 bases. This CDR3 spans 16 amino acids. J was trimmed by 2 bases and V by 3 bases; bases with no gene match: 5. In germline, CDR1 is MGHRA, CDR2 YSYEKL. Here the CDR3 reads CASSQGQGGSKNIQYF. The CDR3 DNA is TGCGCCAGCAGCCAGGGACAGGGCGGATCCAAAAACATTCAGTACTTC.

The rearrangement links TRBV4-1 to TRBJ1-6, with TRBD1 identical over 8 bases. Trimming took 4 bases from V and 10 from J; bases not matched to a gene: 21. Germline V gene lookup returns CDR1 MGHRA and CDR2 YSYEKL. The CDR3 has 19 residues. This CDR3 reads CASSPRGHIPGTGFSPLHF. The CDR3 DNA reads as TGCGCCAGCAGCCCAAGAGGCCATATCCCCGGGACAGGCTTCTCACCCCTCCACTTT.

This clonotype was found a few times. This chain uses TRBV3-1 with TRBJ2-5; TRBD2 matches at 10 bases. CDR1 LGHDT and CDR2 YNNKEL come from the germline V gene (reference sequence). Trimming removed 0 bases from V and 7 bases from J; junction bases left unmatched: 8. The CDR3 totals 16 residues. For the CDR3, the DNA is TGTGCCAGCAGCCAAGATGCTAGCGGGAGTTCGGGGACCCAGTACTTC. The encoded protein is CASSQDASGSSGTQYF.

For this clonotype: A much larger clone sits a single nucleotide away, making a read error possible. The genes are TRBV20-1 and TRBJ2-4; 8 nucleotides line up with TRBD2. The J call could be wrong; TRBJ2-7 is a better fit for the DNA end. The length of the CDR3 is 15 residues. Germline CDR1 and CDR2: DFQATT and SNEGSKA (reference sequence). The CDR3, as DNA: TGCAGTGCTAGGGAACGAGCGGGAGTCACCCACGAGCAGTACTTC. It translates to CSARERAGVTHEQYF.

The chain couples TRBV12-3 or TRBV12-4 to TRBJ2-5, with 7 bases matching TRBD1. The DNA end is more similar to TRBJ2-7, so the J call may be wrong. CDR3 length: 14 amino acids. The CDR3 loop is CASSLTGDAYEQYF. CDR3 sequence (DNA): TGTGCCAGCAGTTTAACAGGGGATGCCTACGAGCAGTACTTC.

This clonotype was counted once. J is TRBJ2-4 and V is TRBV27; possibly TRBD1 for D (6 bases). The DNA end is a closer match to TRBJ2-7, so the J assignment may be wrong. This CDR3 region has 14 residues. CDR1 and CDR2 from the germline V gene are MNHEY and SMNVEV (reference sequence). The CDR3 sequence: CASSSRTVLDEQYF. DNA of the CDR3: TGTGCCAGCAGTTCCCGGACAGTACTCGACGAGCAGTACTTC.

This clonotype was picked up many times. V is TRBV29-1 and J is TRBJ2-1, with D hard to call. Between the trimmed V and J ends, which lost 3 bases and 8 bases, there was a span of 17 bases. The CDR3 has 14 residues. Germline-derived CDR1 and CDR2 are SQVTM and ANQGSEA. DNA for the CDR3: TGCAGCGTTGAGTCTTGGCTAAAGAAGGATGAGCAGTTCTTC. As protein: CSVESWLKKDEQFF.